This entry lists 5 T cell receptor beta chains sequenced from one sample in a study of neurological immune-mediated disorders. In TCRdb, the 5' RACE reads were re-called with MiXCR into one record per CDR3 protein. The sample holds 67,000 or so distinct CDR3 sequences, roughly 13% seen once. Noted time point: longitudinal time-point 1 (baseline). The sequencing input was PBMCs. The receptor source for this set is a female donor with HTLV-1-associated myelopathy (HAM/TSP).

This clonotype showed up many times. CDR3 bases: TGTGCCACCAGTGATTTGCAGACAGGGTACACAGATACGCAGTATTTT. Its translation is CATSDLQTGYTDTQYF. The gene calls are TRBV24-1 and TRBJ2-3; 7 nucleotides match TRBD1. The germline CDR1 and CDR2 sequences are KGHDR and SFDVKD. This CDR3 region has 16 residues. Trimming cost V 0 bases and J 2 bases; bases outside gene matches: 4.

This clonotype has only a few counts. Germline and junction disagree at one end, which may indicate a read error. The CDR3 spells CASSSLAGNLVF. CDR3 in DNA: TGTGCCAGCAGCTCACTAGCGGGGAATTTGGTCTTC. This sequence joins TRBV7-2 and TRBJ2-1; 10 bases fit TRBD2. Germline V gene data show CDR1 as SGHTA and CDR2 as FQGNSA. This CDR3 is 12 amino acids long. Together with reference TRBV7-2 and TRBJ2-1, the CDR3 gives the full variable domain: GAGVSQSPSNKVTEKGKDVELRCDPISGHTALYWYRQSLGQGLEFLIYFQGNSAPDKSGLPSDRFSAERTGGSVSTLTIQRTQQEDSAVYLCASSSLAGNLVFGPGTRLTVL.

This clonotype showed up many times. The J gene is TRBJ2-7, the V gene TRBV28; 7 bases are a match to TRBD1. The CDR3 is 14 amino acids. The V gene end was trimmed by 6 bases and the J gene end by 3 bases; junction bases not matched to a gene: 8. From germline, CDR1 is MDHEN and CDR2 SYDVKM. CDR3 protein: CASSRTGAHYEQYF. CDR3 coding DNA: TGTGCCAGCAGCCGGACAGGCGCCCACTACGAGCAGTACTTC.

This clonotype was seen many times. The rearrangement joins TRBV9 to TRBJ2-1; 9 bases are a match to TRBD2. This CDR3 is built from 16 residues. Germline values: CDR1 SGDLS, CDR2 YYNGEE. The V and J ends lost 3 bases and 5 bases, in that order; junction bases with no gene match: 9. The CDR3 spells CASSDLSGGLNNEQFF. The CDR3 nucleotides are TGTGCCAGCAGCGACCTTAGCGGGGGATTGAACAATGAGCAGTTCTTC. Complete variable domain (other parts from reference TRBV9 and TRBJ2-1): DSGVTQTPKHLITATGQRVTLRCSPRSGDLSVYWYQQSLDQGLQFLIQYYNGEERAKGNILERFSAQQFPDLHSELNLSSLELGDSALYFCASSDLSGGLNNEQFFGPGTRLTVL.

This clonotype was seen repeatedly, ten times or more. The genes are TRBV25-1 and TRBJ2-7, with D possibly being TRBD1 or TRBD2 (5 bases each). Germline V gene lookup returns CDR1 MGHDK and CDR2 SYGVNS. V lost 2 bases, J lost 1 base, and 9 bases lay in between. The CDR3 is made up of 14 amino acids. The CDR3 loop reads CASSEPGPSYEQYF. The DNA for the CDR3 is TGTGCCAGCAGTGAACCGGGACCTTCCTACGAGCAGTACTTC.